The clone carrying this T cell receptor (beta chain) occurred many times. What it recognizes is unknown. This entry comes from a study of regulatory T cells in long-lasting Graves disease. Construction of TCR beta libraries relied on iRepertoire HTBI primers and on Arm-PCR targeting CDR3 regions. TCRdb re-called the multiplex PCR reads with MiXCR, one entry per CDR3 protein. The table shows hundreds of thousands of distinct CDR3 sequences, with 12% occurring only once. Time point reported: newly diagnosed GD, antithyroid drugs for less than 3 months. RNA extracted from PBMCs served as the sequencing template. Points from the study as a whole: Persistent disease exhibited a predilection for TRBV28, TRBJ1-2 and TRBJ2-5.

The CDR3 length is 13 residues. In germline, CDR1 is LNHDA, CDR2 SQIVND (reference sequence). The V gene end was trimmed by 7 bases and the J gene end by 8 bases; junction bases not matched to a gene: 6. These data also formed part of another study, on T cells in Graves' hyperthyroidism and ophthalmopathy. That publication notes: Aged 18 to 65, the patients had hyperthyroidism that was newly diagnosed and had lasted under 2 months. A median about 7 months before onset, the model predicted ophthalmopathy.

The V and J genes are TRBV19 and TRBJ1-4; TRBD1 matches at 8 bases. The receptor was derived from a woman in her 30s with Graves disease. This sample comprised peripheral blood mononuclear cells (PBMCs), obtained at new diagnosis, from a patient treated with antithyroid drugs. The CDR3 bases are TGTGCCAGTACGGACAGGGCGGGGGAAAAACTGTTTTTT. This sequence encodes CASTDRAGEKLFF.